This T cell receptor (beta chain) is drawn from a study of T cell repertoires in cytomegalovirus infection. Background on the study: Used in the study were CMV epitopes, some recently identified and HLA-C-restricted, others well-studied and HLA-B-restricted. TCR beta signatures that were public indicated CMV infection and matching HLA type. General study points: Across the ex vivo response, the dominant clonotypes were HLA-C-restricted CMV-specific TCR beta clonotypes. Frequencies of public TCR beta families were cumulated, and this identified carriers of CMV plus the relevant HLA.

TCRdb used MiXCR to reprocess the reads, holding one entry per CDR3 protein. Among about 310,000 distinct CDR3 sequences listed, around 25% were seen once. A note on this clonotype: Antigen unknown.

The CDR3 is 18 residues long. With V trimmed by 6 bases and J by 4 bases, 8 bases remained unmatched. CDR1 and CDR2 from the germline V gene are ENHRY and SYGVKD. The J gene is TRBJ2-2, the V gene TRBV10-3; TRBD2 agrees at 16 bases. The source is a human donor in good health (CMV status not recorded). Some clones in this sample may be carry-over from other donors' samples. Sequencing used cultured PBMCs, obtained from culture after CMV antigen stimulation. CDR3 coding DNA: TGTGCCATCAGCTCGGGACTAGCGGGAGGGCCCGGCACCGGGGAGCTGTTTTTT. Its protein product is CAISSGLAGGPGTGELFF.